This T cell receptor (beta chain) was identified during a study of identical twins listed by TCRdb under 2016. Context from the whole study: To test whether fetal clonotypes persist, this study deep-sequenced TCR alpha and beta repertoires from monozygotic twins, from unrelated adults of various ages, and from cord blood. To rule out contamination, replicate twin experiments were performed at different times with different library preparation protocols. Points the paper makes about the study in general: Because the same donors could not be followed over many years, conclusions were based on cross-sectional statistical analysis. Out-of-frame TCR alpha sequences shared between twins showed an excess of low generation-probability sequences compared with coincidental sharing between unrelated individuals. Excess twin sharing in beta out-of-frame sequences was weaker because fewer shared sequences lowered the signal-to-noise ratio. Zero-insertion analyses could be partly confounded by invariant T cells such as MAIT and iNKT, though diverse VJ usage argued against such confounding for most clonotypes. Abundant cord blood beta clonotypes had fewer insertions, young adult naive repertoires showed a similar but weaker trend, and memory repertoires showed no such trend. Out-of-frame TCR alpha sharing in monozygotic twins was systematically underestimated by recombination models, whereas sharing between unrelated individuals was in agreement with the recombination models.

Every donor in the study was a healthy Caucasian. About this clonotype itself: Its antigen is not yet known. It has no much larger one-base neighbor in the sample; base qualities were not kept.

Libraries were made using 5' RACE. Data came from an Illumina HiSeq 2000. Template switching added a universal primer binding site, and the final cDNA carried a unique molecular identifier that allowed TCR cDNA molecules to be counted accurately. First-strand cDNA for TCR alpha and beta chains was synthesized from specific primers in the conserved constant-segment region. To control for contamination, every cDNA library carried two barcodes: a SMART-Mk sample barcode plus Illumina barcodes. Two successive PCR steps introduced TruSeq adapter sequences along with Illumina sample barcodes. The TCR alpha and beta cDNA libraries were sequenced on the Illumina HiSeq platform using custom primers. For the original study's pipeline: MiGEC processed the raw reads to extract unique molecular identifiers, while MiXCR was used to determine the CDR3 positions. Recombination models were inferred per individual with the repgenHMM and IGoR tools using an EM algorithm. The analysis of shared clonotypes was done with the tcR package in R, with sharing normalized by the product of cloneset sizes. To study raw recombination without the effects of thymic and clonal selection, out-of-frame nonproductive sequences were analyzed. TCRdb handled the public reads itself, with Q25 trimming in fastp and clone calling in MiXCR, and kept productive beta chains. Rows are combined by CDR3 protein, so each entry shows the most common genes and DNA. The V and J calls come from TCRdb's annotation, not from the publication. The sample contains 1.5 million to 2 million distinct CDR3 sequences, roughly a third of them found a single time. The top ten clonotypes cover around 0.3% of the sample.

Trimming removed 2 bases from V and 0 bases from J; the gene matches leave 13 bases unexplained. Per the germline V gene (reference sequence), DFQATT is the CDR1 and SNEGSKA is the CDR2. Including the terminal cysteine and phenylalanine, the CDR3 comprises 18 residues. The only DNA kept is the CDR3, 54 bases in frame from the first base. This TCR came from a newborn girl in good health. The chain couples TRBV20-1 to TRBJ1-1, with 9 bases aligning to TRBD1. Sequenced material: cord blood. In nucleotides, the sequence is TGCAGTGCTAGACTAATCTCCGGACAGGGGTTCATGAACACTGAAGCTTTCTTT. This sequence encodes CSARLISGQGFMNTEAFF.